This entry describes one T cell receptor beta chain. Its target antigen remains unknown. The input lacks base qualities; no much larger clone sits a single base away. TCRbeta CDR3 regions were amplified from genomic DNA using the immunoSEQ Assay, a bias-controlled multiplex PCR. On the authors' methods: The number of nucleated cells in each sample was estimated by amplification of reference gene primers within the assay. Sequence reads were collapsed and filtered to measure the absolute abundance of every unique TCRbeta CDR3 rearrangement. For each sample, productive Simpson clonality was calculated as the square root of Simpson's diversity index across productive rearrangements. As stored in TCRdb, this immuneACCESS dataset retains in-frame rearrangements with V and J assigned. A fraction of the clones does not appear; measured against another copy, unresolved V genes explain less than half of the discrepancy, and the remainder lacks a known reason. V and J calls and clone size come straight from that table; D and trimming were deduced from the DNA. Present in this sample are roughly 330,000 clones, approximately 89% of which were seen just once. About 5.4% of the sample comes from the top ten.

This entry belongs to a study of blood T cell repertoires in COVID-19 (dated by TCRdb to about 2020). With respect to the entire study: Samples from collaborators originated in the United States, Italy and Spain and spanned both the acute and convalescent phases of COVID-19. The prospective study material was composed of cDNA or gDNA derived from T cells, B-cell-depleted T cells, or PBMCs. Subjects who had been exposed to COVID-19, were actively infected with it, or had recovered from it provided the deeply sampled blood TCRbeta repertoires that made up the dataset. The repertoires were released in a freely available public database meant as a resource for research on the immune response to SARS-CoV-2. The samples were drawn from two sources: the first 160 participants of the ongoing ImmuneRACE study, and 1,254 subjects contributed by 6 global collaborators. The sample metadata nearly always contained a de-identified subject ID, COVID-19 status, age in years and sex. Where HLA class I and class II types were available, the types were taken from metadata supplied by the sample provider, not from assay-based typing.

The investigation overall reported the following: The quantity of clinical and demographic metadata differed by source and by participant and was supplied without curation.

The CDR3 sequence holds 14 residues, the cysteine and phenylalanine included. The read is trimmed to its CDR3 DNA, 42 bases read in frame from base 1. The trim is 1 base for V and 1 base for J, with a gap of 8 bases between the germline ends. CDR1 and CDR2 were assigned from the germline V gene (reference sequence) as LNHNV and YYDKDF. Participants in the prospective study were aged about 18 to 95 years, lived in approximately 26 United States geographic areas, and enrolled through a virtual design. In the prospective study, cohorts were assigned on the basis of participant-reported clinical history obtained from a screening survey and a study questionnaire. Recovered participants in ImmuneRACE Cohort 3 were defined by two consecutive negative NP/OP PCR tests, clearance by a healthcare professional, or resolution of symptoms. In the prospective study, whole blood, serum and a nasopharyngeal or oropharyngeal swab were collected from each participant by mobile phlebotomists. Participants in the prospective study had the option to provide additional blood draws and questionnaires over a roughly two-month period. Before DNA extraction, prospective study blood samples were shipped either frozen or at room temperature.

Sequenced sample: PBMCs or T cells enriched from blood (not recorded which). The rearrangement joined TRBV15 to TRBJ2-7; the D gene is possibly TRBD2, with 5 bases matching. The receptor was isolated from a woman aged 25 to 39 who had recovered from COVID-19. The CDR3 amino acid sequence is: CATSRGTGSYEQYF. The nucleotide sequence reads as follows: TGTGCCACCAGCAGAGGGACGGGGTCCTACGAGCAGTACTTC.